This TCR beta chain is drawn from a study of identifying expanded T cells in peripheral blood. Collection occurred without any documented infections or immune events in donors. Whole-study results and caveats: Across healthy donors, higher total template counts meant significantly greater approximately two-week count variance. Technical replicates showed around 1.1 changed clones; two weeks roughly 16; four weeks 19.

Produced via immunoSEQ multiplex PCR; TCRdb's table is partial and in-frame only. The data show 120,000 or so clones, with over 65% seen just once and 3% to 4% held by the top ten. A note on this clone: Its target is not known.

Sequencing used blood. The sequence came from a person aged 18 to 75 in good health.

Here the CDR3 reads CASSYSRANNQPQHF. The CDR3 DNA is TGTGCCAGCAGTTACTCGAGGGCGAACAATCAGCCCCAGCATTTT. The V call is TRBV6-5, the J call TRBJ1-5; D ambiguous. The CDR3 is 15 amino acids. Germline V gene sequence: CDR1 MNHEY, CDR2 SVGAGI. The V and J ends lost 0 bases and 3 bases respectively, with 9 bases between them.